This T cell receptor (beta chain) was captured by sequencing in a study of cytomegalovirus exposure and HLA in healthy donors. As for the study in general: From HLA-typed donors, an early data release held roughly 80 million unique TCRs. General study results and limits: The productive fraction for most TCR beta V segments was about 87% or about 30% in an earlier analysis. Associated with cytomegalovirus, according to the listing, were around 160 TCR beta chains.

Although they were nominally healthy when sampled, donors likely had unrecorded immune exposures. The ends were cut back, 1 base at V and 3 bases at J, with 13 bases in the middle. The CDR3 totals 16 residues. Germline V gene lookup returns CDR1 SEHNR and CDR2 FQNEAQ (reference sequence). As for this clone: The antigen remains unidentified.

It was with 60 Vbeta and 13 Jbeta primers that the PCR ran. Produced via immunoSEQ multiplex PCR; TCRdb's table is partial and in-frame only. The sample yields around 130,000 clones, just under 85% seen once. This chain joins TRBV7-9 and TRBJ1-5; a weak D match, TRBD1 (5 bases). The TCR comes from a boy aged 2 to 10 in good health and CMV-seronegative. Sequenced material: PBMCs. In DNA, the CDR3 is TGTGCCAGCAGCTTAGTGGGGCAAGGGTTCAATCAGCCCCAGCATTTT. This sequence encodes CASSLVGQGFNQPQHF.